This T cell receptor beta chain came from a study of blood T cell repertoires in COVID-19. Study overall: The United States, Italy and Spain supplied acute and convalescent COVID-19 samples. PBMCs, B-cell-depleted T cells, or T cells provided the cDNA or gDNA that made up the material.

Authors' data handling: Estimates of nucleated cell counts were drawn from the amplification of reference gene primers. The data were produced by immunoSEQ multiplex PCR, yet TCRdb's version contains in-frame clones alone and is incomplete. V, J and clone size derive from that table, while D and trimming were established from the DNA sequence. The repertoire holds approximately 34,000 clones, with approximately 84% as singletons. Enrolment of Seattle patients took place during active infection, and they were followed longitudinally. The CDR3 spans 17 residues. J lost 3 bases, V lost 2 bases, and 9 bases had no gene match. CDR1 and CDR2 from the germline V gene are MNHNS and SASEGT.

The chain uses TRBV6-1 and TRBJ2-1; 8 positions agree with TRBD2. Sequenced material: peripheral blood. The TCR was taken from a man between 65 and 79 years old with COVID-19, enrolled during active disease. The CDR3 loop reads CASSELGGLANYNEQFF. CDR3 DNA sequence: TGTGCCAGCAGTGAATTAGGTGGACTAGCAAACTACAATGAGCAGTTCTTC.